One T cell receptor beta chain is described in this entry. Its specificity is unknown. Germline assignment: CDR1 MDHEN and CDR2 SYDVKM. The CDR3 runs to 13 residues. The sample originates from a study of T cells expressing NK-cell markers. Background on the study: From sorted CD3+CD56+NKG2C+, CD3+CD56+NKG2C- and CD3+CD56-NKG2C+ T cells came the TCR beta repertoires. Most of the eight sequenced donors tested HCMV-seropositive; one tested seronegative.

From the 5' RACE reads, TCRdb lists one entry per CDR3 protein and no DNA. Its table lists some 390,000 distinct CDR3 sequences. General observations from the study: Five or six of the donors carried dominant NKG2C+ clonotypes that took up roughly 1.0-8% of their CD8+ T cells. These clonotypes additionally ranked first within the CD3+CD56-NKG2C+ fraction of four donors.

The material sequenced was blood T cells: a sorted CD56 or NKG2C T cell subset, CD4+ or CD8+ T cells, or bulk PBMC T cells (not recorded which). V and J are TRBV28 and TRBJ2-7. This clonotype was sampled from a woman aged 50 to 65 in good health. The CDR3 here is CASSFGTPDEQYF.